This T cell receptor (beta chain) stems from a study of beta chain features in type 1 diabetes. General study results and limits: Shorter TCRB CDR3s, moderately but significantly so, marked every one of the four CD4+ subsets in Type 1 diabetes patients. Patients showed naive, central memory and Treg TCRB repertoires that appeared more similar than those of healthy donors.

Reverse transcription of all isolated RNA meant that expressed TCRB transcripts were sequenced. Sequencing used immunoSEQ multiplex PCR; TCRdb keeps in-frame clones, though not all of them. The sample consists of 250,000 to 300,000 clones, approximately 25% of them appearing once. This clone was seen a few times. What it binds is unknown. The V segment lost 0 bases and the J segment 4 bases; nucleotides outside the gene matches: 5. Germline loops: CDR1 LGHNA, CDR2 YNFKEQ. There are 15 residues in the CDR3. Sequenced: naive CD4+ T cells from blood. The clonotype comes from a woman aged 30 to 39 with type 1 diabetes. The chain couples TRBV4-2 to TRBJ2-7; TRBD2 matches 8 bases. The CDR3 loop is CASSQDVLAGYEQYF. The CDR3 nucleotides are TGTGCCAGCAGCCAAGATGTCCTAGCGGGTTACGAGCAGTACTTC.